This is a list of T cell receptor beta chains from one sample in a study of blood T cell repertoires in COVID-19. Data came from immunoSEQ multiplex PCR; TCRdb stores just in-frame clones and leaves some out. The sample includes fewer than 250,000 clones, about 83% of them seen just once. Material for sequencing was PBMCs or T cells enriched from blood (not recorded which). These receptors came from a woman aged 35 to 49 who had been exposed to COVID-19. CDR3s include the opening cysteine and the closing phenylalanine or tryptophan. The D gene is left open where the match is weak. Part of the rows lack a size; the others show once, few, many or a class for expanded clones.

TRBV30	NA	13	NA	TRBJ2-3	CAWSFSPTDTQYF	TGTGCCTGGAGTTTTAGCCCGACAGATACGCAGTATTTT
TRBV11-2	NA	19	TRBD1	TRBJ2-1	CASSSGTGGSLVSYNEQFF	TGTGCCAGCAGCAGCGGGACAGGGGGTTCCCTAGTCTCCTACAATGAGCAGTTCTTC
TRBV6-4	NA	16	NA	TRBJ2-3	CASSAVGAPSTDTQYF	TGTGCCAGCAGTGCCGTTGGAGCGCCTAGCACAGATACGCAGTATTTT
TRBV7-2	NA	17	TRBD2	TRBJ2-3	CASSPGLAGGPTDTQYF	TGTGCCAGCAGCCCCGGACTAGCGGGGGGGCCTACAGATACGCAGTATTTT
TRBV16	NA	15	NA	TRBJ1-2	CASSLSAGTTYGYTF	TGTGCCAGCAGCCTATCAGCCGGGACAACCTATGGCTACACCTTC
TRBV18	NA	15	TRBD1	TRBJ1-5	CASSTGTDSNQPQHF	TGTGCCAGCTCCACCGGGACAGATAGCAATCAGCCCCAGCATTTT
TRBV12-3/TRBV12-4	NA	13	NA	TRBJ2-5	CASSVGTQETQYF	TGTGCCAGCAGTGTCGGGACTCAAGAGACCCAGTACTTC
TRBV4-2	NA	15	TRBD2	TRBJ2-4	CASSQEGGGAVLQYF	TGTGCCAGCAGCCAAGAAGGCGGGGGGGCCGTACTTCAGTACTTC
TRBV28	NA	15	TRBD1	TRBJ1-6	CASSHRGSYNSPLHF	TGTGCCAGCAGCCACAGGGGCTCCTATAATTCACCCCTCCACTTT
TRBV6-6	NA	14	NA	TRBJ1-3	CASRAGSPGNTIYF	TGTGCCAGCAGGGCAGGATCCCCTGGAAACACCATATATTTT
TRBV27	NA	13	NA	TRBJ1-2	CASSLSAGYGYTF	TGTGCCAGCAGTCTCTCAGCGGGCTATGGCTACACCTTC
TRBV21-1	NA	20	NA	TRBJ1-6	CASSKGLGRGTKIVNSPLHF	TGTGCCAGCAGCAAAGGGTTGGGCAGGGGGACCAAGATCGTTAATTCACCCCTCCACTTT
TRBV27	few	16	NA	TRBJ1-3	CASSHQLGSTGNTIYF	TGTGCCAGCAGTCACCAATTGGGCAGCACTGGAAACACCATATATTTT
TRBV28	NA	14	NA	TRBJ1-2	CASRSGQSNYGYTF	TGTGCCAGCAGATCCGGACAGTCCAACTATGGCTACACCTTC
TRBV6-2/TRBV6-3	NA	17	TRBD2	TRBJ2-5	CASSYTYLAGGQETQYF	TGTGCCAGCAGTTACACGTACCTAGCGGGGGGACAAGAGACCCAGTACTTC
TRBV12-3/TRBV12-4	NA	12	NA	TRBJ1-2	CASSRDNKGYTF	TGTGCCAGCAGCCGTGATAACAAAGGCTACACCTTC
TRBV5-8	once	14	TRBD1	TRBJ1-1	CASSVDRPNTEAFF	TGTGCCAGCAGCGTGGACAGGCCTAACACTGAAGCTTTCTTT
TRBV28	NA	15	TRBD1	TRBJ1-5	CASRQSDRGGQPQHF	TGTGCCAGCAGGCAATCTGACAGGGGGGGTCAGCCCCAGCATTTT
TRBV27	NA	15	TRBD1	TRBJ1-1	CASSSEQGARAEAFF	TGTGCCAGCAGTTCGGAACAGGGGGCAAGGGCTGAAGCTTTCTTT
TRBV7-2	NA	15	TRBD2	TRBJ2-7	CASSLGTSGTREQYF	TGTGCCAGCAGCTTAGGGACTAGCGGGACGAGGGAGCAGTACTTC
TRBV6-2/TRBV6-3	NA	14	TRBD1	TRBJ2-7	CASSRTGGHYEQYF	TGTGCCAGCAGTCGGACAGGGGGCCACTACGAGCAGTACTTC
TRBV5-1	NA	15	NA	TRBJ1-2	CASSGGSSLNYGYTF	TGCGCCAGCAGCGGGGGGTCCTCCCTTAACTATGGCTACACCTTC
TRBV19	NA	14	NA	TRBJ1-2	CASRIGAGVYGYTF	TGTGCCAGTAGGATCGGGGCAGGGGTCTATGGCTACACCTTC
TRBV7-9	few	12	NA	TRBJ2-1	CASSLVAGEQFF	TGTGCCAGCAGCTTAGTTGCGGGTGAGCAGTTCTTC
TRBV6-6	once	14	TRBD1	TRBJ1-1	CASTTGGGRPEAFF	TGTGCCAGCACTACAGGGGGGGGCAGGCCTGAAGCTTTCTTT
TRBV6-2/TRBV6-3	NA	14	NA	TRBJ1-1	CASSYSMLSTEAFF	TGTGCCAGCAGTTACTCGATGCTAAGCACTGAAGCTTTCTTT
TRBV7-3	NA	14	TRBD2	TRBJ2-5	CASSLGTSGGTQYF	TGTGCCAGCAGCTTAGGGACTAGCGGGGGGACCCAGTACTTC
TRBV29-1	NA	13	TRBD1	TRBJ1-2	CSDRGDRDYGYTF	TGCAGCGACCGGGGGGACAGGGACTATGGCTACACCTTC
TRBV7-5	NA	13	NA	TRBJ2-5	CARSDWLKETQYF	TGTGCCAGAAGCGACTGGCTAAAGGAGACCCAGTACTTC
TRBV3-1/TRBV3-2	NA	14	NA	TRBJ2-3	CASSLRSGTDTQYF	TGTGCCAGCAGTTTGAGGTCGGGCACAGATACGCAGTATTTT
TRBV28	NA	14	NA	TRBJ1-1	CASSLSGAVTEAFF	TGTGCCAGCAGTTTGTCAGGGGCGGTGACTGAAGCTTTCTTT
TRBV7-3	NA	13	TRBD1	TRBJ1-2	CASSLTGEDGYTF	TGTGCCAGCAGCTTGACAGGGGAGGATGGCTACACCTTC
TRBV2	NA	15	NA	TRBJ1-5	CASSEQVYSNQPQHF	TGTGCCAGCAGTGAACAGGTCTATAGCAATCAGCCCCAGCATTTT